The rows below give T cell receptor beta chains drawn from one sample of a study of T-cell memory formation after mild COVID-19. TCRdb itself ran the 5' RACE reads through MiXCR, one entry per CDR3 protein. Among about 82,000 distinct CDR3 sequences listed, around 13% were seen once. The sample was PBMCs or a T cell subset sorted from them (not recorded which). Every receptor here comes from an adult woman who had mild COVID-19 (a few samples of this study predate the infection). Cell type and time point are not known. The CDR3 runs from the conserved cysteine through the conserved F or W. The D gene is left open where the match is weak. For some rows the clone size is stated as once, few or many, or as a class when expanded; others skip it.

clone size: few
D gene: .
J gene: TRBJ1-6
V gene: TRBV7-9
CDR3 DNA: TGTGCCAGCAGCTTATCGGGGCCTGCGGCTAATTCACCCCTCCACTTT
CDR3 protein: CASSLSGPAANSPLHF

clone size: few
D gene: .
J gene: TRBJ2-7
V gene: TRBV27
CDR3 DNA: TGTGCCAGCAGTTTTGTAGCGGATAGCGAGCAGTACTTC
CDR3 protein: CASSFVADSEQYF

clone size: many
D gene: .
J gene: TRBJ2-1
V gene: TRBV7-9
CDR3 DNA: TGTGCCAGCAGCTTGGAGGTCAATGAGCAGTTCTTC
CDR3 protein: CASSLEVNEQFF

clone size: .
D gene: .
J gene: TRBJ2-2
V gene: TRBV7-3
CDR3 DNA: TGTGCCAGCAGCTTATTGGGCGAAAACACCGGGGAGCTGTTTTTT
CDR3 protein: CASSLLGENTGELFF

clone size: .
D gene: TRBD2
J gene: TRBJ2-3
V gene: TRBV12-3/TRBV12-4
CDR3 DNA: TGTGCCAGCAGTTTCGTTGCACTAGCGGGGATCACAGATACGCAGTATTTT
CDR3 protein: CASSFVALAGITDTQYF

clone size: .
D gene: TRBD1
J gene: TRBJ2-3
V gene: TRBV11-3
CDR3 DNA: TGTGCCAGCAGCTCTCACGCCGGGACAGGGTCGCCTAGAGGTAAAACAGATACGCAGTATTTT
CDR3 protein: CASSSHAGTGSPRGKTDTQYF

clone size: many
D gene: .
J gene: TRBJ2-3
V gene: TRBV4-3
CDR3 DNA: TGCGCCAGCAGTACCAGGACGGGGAGCACAGATACGCAGTATTTT
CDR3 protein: CASSTRTGSTDTQYF

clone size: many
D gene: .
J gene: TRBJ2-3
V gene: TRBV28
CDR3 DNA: TGTGCCAGCAGTCGCACAGATACGCAGTATTTT
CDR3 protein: CASSRTDTQYF

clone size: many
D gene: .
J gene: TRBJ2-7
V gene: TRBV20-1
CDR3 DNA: TGCAGTGCTAGTGGGACGGCCGGTGCCAGGAGCTCCTACGAGCAGTACTTC
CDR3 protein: CSASGTAGARSSYEQYF

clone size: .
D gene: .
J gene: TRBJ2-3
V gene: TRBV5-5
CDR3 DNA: TGTGCCAGCAGCAACTGGGTCGCGGCAGATACGCAGTATTTT
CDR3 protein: CASSNWVAADTQYF

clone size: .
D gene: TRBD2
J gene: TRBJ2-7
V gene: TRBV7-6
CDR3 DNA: TGTGCCAGCAGCTCTAGCGGGGACGCCTACGAGCAGTACTTC
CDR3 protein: CASSSSGDAYEQYF

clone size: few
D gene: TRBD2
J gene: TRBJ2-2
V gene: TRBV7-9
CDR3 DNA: TGTGCCAGCGTGCCCTCCGGGACTAGTCCCGGGGAGCTGTTTTTT
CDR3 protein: CASVPSGTSPGELFF

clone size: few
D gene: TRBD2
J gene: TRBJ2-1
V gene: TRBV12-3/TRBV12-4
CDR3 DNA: TGTGCCAGCAGCTCCGGACTAGCGCCCTCCTACAATGAGCAGTTCTTC
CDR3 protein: CASSSGLAPSYNEQFF

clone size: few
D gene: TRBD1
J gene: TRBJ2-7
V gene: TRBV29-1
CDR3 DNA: TGCAGCGTTTCGACAGGGACCCACGAGCAGTACTTC
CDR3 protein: CSVSTGTHEQYF

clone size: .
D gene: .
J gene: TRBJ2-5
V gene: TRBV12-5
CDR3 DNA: TGTGCTAGTGGACCCGGGACCCTCTCACCACAAGAGACCCAGTACTTC
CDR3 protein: CASGPGTLSPQETQYF

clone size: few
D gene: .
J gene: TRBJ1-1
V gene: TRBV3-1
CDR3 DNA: TGTGCCAGCAGCCAAGGGTTACTAGCAAACACTGAAGCTTTCTTT
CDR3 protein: CASSQGLLANTEAFF

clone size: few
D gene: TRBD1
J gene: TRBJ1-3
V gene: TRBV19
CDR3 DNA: TGTGCCAGTAGTCCTCGGGACAGGGCTGGAAACACCATATATTTT
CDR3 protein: CASSPRDRAGNTIYF

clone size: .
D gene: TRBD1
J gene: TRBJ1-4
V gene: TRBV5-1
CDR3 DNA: TGCGCCAGCAGCTTGGAGGCAGGGGGATATGAAAAACTGTTTTTT
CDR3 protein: CASSLEAGGYEKLFF

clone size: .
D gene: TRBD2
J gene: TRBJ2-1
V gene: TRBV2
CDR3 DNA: TGTGCCAGCAGCCGAAACCGCGCGGGGGGCCCTTACAATGAGCAGTTCTTC
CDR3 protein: CASSRNRAGGPYNEQFF

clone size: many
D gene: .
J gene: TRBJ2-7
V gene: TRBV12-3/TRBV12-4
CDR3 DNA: TGTGCCAGCAGTTTGGGACCCTTGGAGCAGTACTTC
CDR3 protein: CASSLGPLEQYF

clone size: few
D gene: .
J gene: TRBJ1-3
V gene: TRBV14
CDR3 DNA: TGTGCCAGCAGCCAAGAATGGCCCGACAGGCTGTCTGGAAACACCATATATTTT
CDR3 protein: CASSQEWPDRLSGNTIYF

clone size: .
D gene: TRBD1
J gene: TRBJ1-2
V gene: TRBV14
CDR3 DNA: TGTGCCAGCAGCCAGGGGCTTTGGGACAGAGCTAACTATGGCTACACCTTC
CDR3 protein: CASSQGLWDRANYGYTF

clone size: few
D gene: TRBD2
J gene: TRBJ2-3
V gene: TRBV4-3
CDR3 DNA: TGCGCCAGCAGCCACAGACTAGCGGGTGACACAGATACGCAGTATTTT
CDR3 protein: CASSHRLAGDTDTQYF

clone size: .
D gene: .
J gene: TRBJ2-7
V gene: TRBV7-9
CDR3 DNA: TGTGCCAGCAGCCTGACACTTCCGTCCTCCTACGAGCAGTACTTC
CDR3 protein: CASSLTLPSSYEQYF

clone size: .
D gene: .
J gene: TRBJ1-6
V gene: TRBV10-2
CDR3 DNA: TGCGCCAGCAGTGCGGCAGACGTGCTAGGTTCACCCCTCCACTTT
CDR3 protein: CASSAADVLGSPLHF

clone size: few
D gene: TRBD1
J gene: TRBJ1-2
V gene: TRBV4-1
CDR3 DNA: TGCGCCAGCAGCCAAGCGGACAGGTTGCCGAACACCTTC
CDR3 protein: CASSQADRLPNTF

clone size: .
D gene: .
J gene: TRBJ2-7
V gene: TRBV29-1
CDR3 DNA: TGCAGCGTTGCCCAACCTTACGAGCAGTACTTC
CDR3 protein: CSVAQPYEQYF

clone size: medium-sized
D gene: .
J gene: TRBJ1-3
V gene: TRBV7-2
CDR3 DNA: TGTGCCAGCAGCTTATCAGGCACCTCTGGAAACACCATATATTTT
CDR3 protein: CASSLSGTSGNTIYF

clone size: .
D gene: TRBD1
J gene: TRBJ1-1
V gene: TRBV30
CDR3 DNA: TGTGCCTGGAGGGGACAGACGACTGAAGCTTTCTTT
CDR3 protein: CAWRGQTTEAFF

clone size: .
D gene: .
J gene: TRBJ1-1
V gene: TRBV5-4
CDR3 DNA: TGTGCCAGCAGCCCACAGGGTAATTTTGGTGAAGCTTTCTTT
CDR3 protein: CASSPQGNFGEAFF

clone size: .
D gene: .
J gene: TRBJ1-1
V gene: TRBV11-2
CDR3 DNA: TGTGCCAGCAGCTTAGATCCGGGGATGGCTGAAGCTTTCTTT
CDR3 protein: CASSLDPGMAEAFF

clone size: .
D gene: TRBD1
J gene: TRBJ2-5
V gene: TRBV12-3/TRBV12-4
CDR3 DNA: TGTGCCAGCAGTTTAGCGGGGGACAGGGGGGAACAGACCCAGTACTTC
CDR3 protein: CASSLAGDRGEQTQYF

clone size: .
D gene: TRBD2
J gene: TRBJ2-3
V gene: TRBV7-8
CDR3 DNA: TGTGCCAGCAGCCTCTCTAGCGGGGGGGGTACCACAGATACGCAGTATTTT
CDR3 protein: CASSLSSGGGTTDTQYF

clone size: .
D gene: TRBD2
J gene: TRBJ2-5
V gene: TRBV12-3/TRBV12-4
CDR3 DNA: TGTGCCAGCAGTGGGAGGGCGTACCAAGAGACCCAGTACTTC
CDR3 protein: CASSGRAYQETQYF

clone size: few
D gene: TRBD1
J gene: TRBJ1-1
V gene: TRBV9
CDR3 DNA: TGTGCCAGCAGCACTCCAGGGGGCGCGGGCACTGAAGCTTTCTTT
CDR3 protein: CASSTPGGAGTEAFF

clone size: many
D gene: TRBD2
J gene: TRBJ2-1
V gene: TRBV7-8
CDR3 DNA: TGTGCCAGCAAGACTAGCGGTTACAATGAGCAGTTCTTC
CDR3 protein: CASKTSGYNEQFF

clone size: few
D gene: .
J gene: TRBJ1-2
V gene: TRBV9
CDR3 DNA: TGTGCCAGCAGCCCTTATGACACAACCGCTATCGGCTATGGCTACACCTTC
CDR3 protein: CASSPYDTTAIGYGYTF

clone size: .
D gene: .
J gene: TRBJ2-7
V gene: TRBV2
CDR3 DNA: TGTGCCAGCAGTGAATCAGCCAGGGCCTACGAGCAGTACTTC
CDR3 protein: CASSESARAYEQYF

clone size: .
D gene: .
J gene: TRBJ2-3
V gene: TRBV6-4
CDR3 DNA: TGTGCCAGCAGTGAAGAGGGGCTCACAGATACGCAGTATTTT
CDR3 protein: CASSEEGLTDTQYF

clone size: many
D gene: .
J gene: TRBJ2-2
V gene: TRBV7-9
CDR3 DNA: TGTGCCAGCAGTAGGACAGAGAACACCGGGGAGCTGTTTTTT
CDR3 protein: CASSRTENTGELFF